These 19 T cell receptor beta chains were all obtained from the same sample, sequenced in a study of cytomegalovirus exposure and HLA in healthy donors. The primer mix had 60 Vbeta and 13 Jbeta primers. TCRdb's table, derived via immunoSEQ multiplex PCR, lists solely in-frame clones and lacks some. The table has around 130,000 clones, around four fifths seen once. The sequenced sample consisted of PBMCs. The origin of the receptors is a man aged 25 to 45 in good health and CMV-seronegative.

This chain links TRBV4-2 with TRBJ1-4, with D perhaps matching TRBD1 (6 bases). V lost 2 bases, J lost 5 bases, and 15 bases lay in between. CDR1 and CDR2 (germline): LGHNA, YNFKEQ. This CDR3 has 16 amino acids. The CDR3 is CASSQHRQAENEKLFF. CDR3 bases: TGTGCCAGCAGCCAACACCGACAGGCGGAAAATGAAAAACTGTTTTTT.

The genes are TRBV30 and TRBJ2-2; D is unclear. The tail of the sequence fits TRBJ1-3 better, so the J call may be wrong. The CDR3 runs 15 residues. Germline V gene lookup returns CDR1 GTSNPN and CDR2 SVGIG (reference sequence). CDR3 bases: TGTGCCTGGAGTCCATACGTAGACCGAGGAAACACCATATATTTT. Its translation is CAWSPYVDRGNTIYF.

In DNA, the CDR3 is TGTGCCAGCAGCTGGGGACAGGGGGTCCTAGAGACCCAGTACTTC. Amino acid sequence: CASSWGQGVLETQYF. The chain couples TRBV5-6 to TRBJ2-5; 11 bases are a match to TRBD1. V gave up 3 bases and J gave up 4 bases; unmatched junction bases: 5. Germline assignment: CDR1 SGHDT and CDR2 YYEEEE. The CDR3 length is 15 residues.

The rearrangement joins TRBV15 to TRBJ1-1, with D uncertain. Deletions cut 11 bases from V and 4 bases from J, with 23 bases between. There are 15 residues in the CDR3. In germline, CDR1 is LNHNV, CDR2 YYDKDF (reference sequence). DNA for the CDR3: TGTGCCGCCGCAAATGCTAGGGAGGGCGGCACTGAAGCTTTCTTT. Amino acids: CAAANAREGGTEAFF.

V usage is TRBV15 and J usage is TRBJ2-1, with 9 bases that match TRBD2. This CDR3 comprises 16 residues. The trim removed 1 base at V and 4 bases at J, leaving 5 bases unmatched. Germline V gene data show CDR1 as LNHNV and CDR2 as YYDKDF (reference sequence). The CDR3 DNA sequence: TGTGCCACCAGCAGAGGGCTAGCGGGGAAGTACAATGAGCAGTTCTTC. Its translation: CATSRGLAGKYNEQFF.

The chain employs TRBV28 and TRBJ1-4; 7 bases match TRBD1. CDR1 is MDHEN, CDR2 SYDVKM, per germline. J was trimmed by 5 bases and V by 3 bases; bases with no gene match: 6. The CDR3 covers 15 residues. The CDR3 DNA follows: TGTGCCAGCAGTTTCCCGACAGGGCGGAATGAAAAACTGTTTTTT. Translation: CASSFPTGRNEKLFF.

This sequence joins TRBV28 and TRBJ2-5, with 8 bases aligning to TRBD2. Germline V lookup: CDR1 MDHEN, CDR2 SYDVKM. This CDR3 contains 16 residues. Germline trimming cut 5 bases from V and 1 base from J; bases unmatched to any gene: 9. CDR3 sequence (DNA): TGTGCCAGCAGTCCCCTTGCGGGGGGATTCCAAGAGACCCAGTACTTC. This sequence encodes CASSPLAGGFQETQYF.

The chain recombines TRBV28 with TRBJ1-2; D not resolved. The CDR3 is 15 amino acids. Germline V CDR1 and CDR2: MDHEN, SYDVKM. V lost 1 base and J 4 bases, leaving 13 bases between the germline ends. In DNA, the CDR3 is TGTGCCAGCAGTTTATATGGCCGAGGGCCCTATGGCTACACCTTC. It translates to CASSLYGRGPYGYTF.

The chain combines TRBV30 with TRBJ2-5, with no clear D. The assigned J gene may be wrong: the sequence end matches TRBJ2-7 better. The CDR3 has 12 amino acids. Germline V gene lookup returns CDR1 GTSNPN and CDR2 SVGIG (reference sequence). For the CDR3, the DNA is TGTGCCTGGAGTGTACTACGCTACGAGCAGTACTTC. Encoded protein: CAWSVLRYEQYF.

J is TRBJ2-7 and V is TRBV9, with a tentative D call TRBD2 (6 bases). The V gene's germline CDR1 is SGDLS and CDR2 YYNGEE. The CDR3 has 13 amino acids. V lost 0 bases to trimming and J lost 5 bases, with 9 bases between them. CDR3 loop: CASSVDSGHEQYF. In DNA form, the CDR3 reads TGTGCCAGCAGCGTAGATAGCGGCCACGAGCAGTACTTC.

The CDR3 DNA reads TGCAGCGTACAGGGCTTTGTTGGTGAAAAACTGTTTTTT. The encoded protein is CSVQGFVGEKLFF. The gene calls are TRBV29-1 and TRBJ1-4; TRBD1 might be the D (6 bases). V was shortened by 6 bases and J by 7 bases, with 15 bases between the two germline ends. This CDR3 region has 13 residues. The V gene's germline CDR1 is SQVTM and CDR2 ANQGSEA.

This clone turned up a few times. The rearrangement links TRBV6-1 to TRBJ2-1; 8 nucleotides line up with TRBD1. CDR1 and CDR2 (germline): MNHNS, SASEGT. There are 17 residues in the CDR3. The trim removed 1 base at V and 8 bases at J, leaving 13 bases unmatched. The CDR3 DNA follows: TGTGCCAGCAGTGAAGATATCCTCCAGGGGGCAGTGGATGAGCAGTTCTTC. Translation gives CASSEDILQGAVDEQFF.

This clone was detected a few times. V is TRBV6-7 and J is TRBJ1-4; D unresolved. TRBV6-7 is sorted into the ORF group, with uncertain function. The CDR3 is made up of 9 amino acids. This CDR3 is CAENEKLFF. Here the CDR3 DNA reads TGTGCTGAGAATGAAAAACTGTTTTTT.

The chain has TRBV5-1 and TRBJ1-1; D perhaps matches TRBD1 (6 bases). Trimming pared 3 bases from V and 1 base from J, leaving 16 bases between. CDR1 and CDR2 (germline): SGHRS, YFSETQ. CDR3 length: 16 residues. The CDR3 DNA sequence: TGCGCCAGCAGCTACATCCCACAGGGAGAGAACACTGAAGCTTTCTTT. This encodes CASSYIPQGENTEAFF.

The CDR3 reads CASSEAGQGISGYTF. The CDR3 DNA is TGTGCCAGCAGTGAAGCGGGACAGGGGATCAGTGGCTACACCTTC. V gene TRBV6-1 combines with J gene TRBJ1-2, with 10 bases lining up with TRBD1. Looked up from germline, CDR1 is MNHNS and CDR2 is SASEGT. CDR3 length: 15 amino acids. V was pared by 0 bases and J by 7 bases, with 5 bases of the junction left unmatched.

The chain combines TRBV4-3 with TRBJ2-1; TRBD2 matches 7 bases. CDR1 and CDR2 from the germline V gene are LGHNA and YSLEER. V trimming: 4 bases; J trimming: 2 bases; junction bases outside the gene matches: 5. The CDR3 loop spans 15 amino acids. CDR3 amino acids: CASSPGRAAYNEQFF. In DNA form, the CDR3 reads TGCGCCAGCAGCCCGGGGAGGGCGGCCTACAATGAGCAGTTCTTC.

This chain uses TRBV28 with TRBJ2-3; no clear D gene. CDR1 and CDR2 from the germline V gene are MDHEN and SYDVKM. The V gene lost 3 bases and the J gene lost 2 bases, with 9 bases spanning the gap. CDR3 length: 14 residues. CDR3 in DNA: TGTGCCAGCAGTTTTGGGCAACTCACAGATACGCAGTATTTT. Protein sequence: CASSFGQLTDTQYF.

This chain connects TRBV6-1 to TRBJ2-2, with 10 bases identical to TRBD2. In germline, CDR1 is MNHNS, CDR2 SASEGT. Trimming at V came to 2 bases and at J to 12 bases, leaving 12 bases not matched to a gene. The CDR3 runs 16 residues. The DNA of the CDR3 is TGTGCCAGCAGTGAAATCCCTAGCGGGGGAAAAGCGAAGCTGTTTTTT. This translates into CASSEIPSGGKAKLFF.

V gene TRBV23-1 combines with J gene TRBJ1-1; D possibly corresponds to TRBD1 (6 bases). TRBV23-1 is given ORF status, its function remaining uncertain. Trimming took 3 bases from V and 3 from J, leaving 11 bases between them. CDR3 length equals 14 residues. CDR3 in DNA: TGCGCCAGCAGTCATTCAGGGGTTTACACTGAAGCTTTCTTT. It codes for CASSHSGVYTEAFF.